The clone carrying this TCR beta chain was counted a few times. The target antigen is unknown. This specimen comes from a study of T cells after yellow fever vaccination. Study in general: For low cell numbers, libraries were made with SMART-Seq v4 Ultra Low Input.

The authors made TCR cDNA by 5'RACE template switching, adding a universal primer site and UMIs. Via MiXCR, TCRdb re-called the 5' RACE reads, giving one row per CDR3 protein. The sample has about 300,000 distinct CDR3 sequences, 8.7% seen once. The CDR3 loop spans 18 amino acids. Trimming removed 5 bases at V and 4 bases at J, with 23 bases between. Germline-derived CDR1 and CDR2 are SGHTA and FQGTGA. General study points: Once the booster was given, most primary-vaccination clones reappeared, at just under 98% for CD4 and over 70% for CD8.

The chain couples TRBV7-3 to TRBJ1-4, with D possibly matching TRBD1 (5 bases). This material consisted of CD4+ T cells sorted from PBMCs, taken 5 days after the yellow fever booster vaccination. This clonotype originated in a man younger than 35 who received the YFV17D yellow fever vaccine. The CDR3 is CASSTSAFGAVNNEKLFF. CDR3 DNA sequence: TGTGCCAGCAGCACCTCGGCCTTTGGGGCAGTTAATAATGAAAAACTGTTTTTT.